A single sample is the source of the 7 T cell receptor beta chains below, sequenced in a study of T cell repertoires in cytomegalovirus infection. MiXCR, run by TCRdb on the reads, gives a single entry per CDR3 protein. The sample consists of around 800,000 distinct CDR3 sequences, roughly 33% of them appearing once. No antigen has been assigned to these receptors. This sample comprised cultured CD8+ T cells from PBMCs, obtained from culture after CMV antigen stimulation. These receptors originate from a human donor in good health (CMV status not recorded). Some clones in this sample may be carry-over from other donors' samples.

This clonotype appeared a few times. V gene TRBV20-1 combines with J gene TRBJ2-7, with TRBD1 as a possible D gene (5 bases). The CDR3 has 12 amino acids. Trimming left V 0 bases short and J 3 bases short, with 6 bases between. Germline loops: CDR1 DFQATT, CDR2 SNEGSKA (reference sequence). The CDR3 sequence: CSAREDSYEQYF. The CDR3, as DNA: TGCAGTGCTAGAGAAGACAGCTACGAGCAGTACTTC.

This clonotype was counted only a few times. This chain uses TRBV7-8 with TRBJ2-1, with 7 bases lining up with TRBD1. The CDR3 loop spans 17 amino acids. CDR1 SGHVS and CDR2 FQNEAQ come from the germline V gene. The trim removed 4 bases at V and 1 base at J, leaving 10 bases unmatched. The CDR3 protein is CASSSLDRRASYNEQFF. Written as DNA, the CDR3 is TGTGCCAGCAGCTCCTTGGACAGGCGGGCATCCTACAATGAGCAGTTCTTC.

This clonotype was found a few times. The chain is built from TRBV27 and TRBJ2-1; D is uncertain. Germline lookup yields CDR1 MNHEY and CDR2 SMNVEV (reference sequence). The V end was cut by 5 bases, the J end by 6 bases, with 14 bases between. There are 14 residues in the CDR3. CDR3 nucleotide sequence: TGTGCCAGCAGTCATCGGGTCTCTTTCAATGAGCAGTTCTTC. This sequence encodes CASSHRVSFNEQFF.

This chain connects TRBV29-1 to TRBJ1-1; 9 bases are shared with TRBD1. Germline values: CDR1 SQVTM, CDR2 ANQGSEA. The length of the CDR3 is 17 residues. Unmatched junction bases numbered 12, after V lost 3 bases and J lost 1 base. The CDR3 reads CSVEGRDREGANTEAFF. The CDR3 nucleotides read TGCAGCGTTGAGGGAAGGGACAGGGAGGGGGCGAACACTGAAGCTTTCTTT. Combining the CDR3 with reference TRBV29-1 and TRBJ1-1 gives the whole variable domain SAVISQKPSRDICQRGTSLTIQCQVDSQVTMMFWYRQQPGQSLTLIATANQGSEATYESGFVIDKFPISRPNLTFSTLTVSNMSPEDSSIYLCSVEGRDREGANTEAFFGQGTRLTVV.

V usage is TRBV20-1 and J usage is TRBJ1-6; 11 bases map to TRBD1. Germline CDR1 reads DFQATT; CDR2 reads SNEGSKA (reference sequence). V lost 7 bases to trimming and J lost 9 bases; unmatched junction nucleotides: 5. This CDR3 region has 13 residues. The CDR3 reads CSVTDRGPSPLHF. The CDR3, as DNA: TGCAGTGTTACGGACAGGGGGCCTTCACCCCTCCACTTT.

The genes are TRBV12-3 or TRBV12-4 and TRBJ2-7; 12 positions match TRBD2. This CDR3 comprises 16 residues. After removal of 4 bases from V and 0 bases from J, the junction contained 4 bases not matched to a gene. Here the CDR3 DNA reads TGTGCCAGCAGTTCCGGACTAGCGGGGAGCTCCTACGAGCAGTACTTC. As protein: CASSSGLAGSSYEQYF.

This chain connects TRBV7-9 to TRBJ1-3; the D gene is possibly TRBD1 (5 bases). The CDR3 is made up of 16 amino acids. The V gene lost 8 bases and the J gene lost 0 bases, with 17 bases spanning the gap. The germline V gene encodes CDR1 SEHNR and CDR2 FQNEAQ (reference sequence). The CDR3 here is CASGGKGRPSGNTIYF. The CDR3 coding sequence is TGTGCCAGCGGGGGAAAAGGCAGACCCTCTGGAAACACCATATATTTT.